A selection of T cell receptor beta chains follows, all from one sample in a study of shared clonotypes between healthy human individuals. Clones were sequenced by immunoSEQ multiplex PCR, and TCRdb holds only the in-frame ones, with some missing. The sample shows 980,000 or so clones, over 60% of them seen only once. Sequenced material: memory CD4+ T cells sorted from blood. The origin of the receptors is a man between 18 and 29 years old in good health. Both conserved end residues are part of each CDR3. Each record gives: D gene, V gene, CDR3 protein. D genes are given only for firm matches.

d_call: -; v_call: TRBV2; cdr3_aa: CASSEALNGYTF
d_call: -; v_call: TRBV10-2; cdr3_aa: CASSEFSGVNTGELFF
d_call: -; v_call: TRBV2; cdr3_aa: CASSDSGFDTQYF
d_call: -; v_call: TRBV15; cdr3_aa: CATSRGSGTNTEAFF
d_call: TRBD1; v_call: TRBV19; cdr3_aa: CASRDRVPDTQYF
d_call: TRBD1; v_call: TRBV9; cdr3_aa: CASSTQGGQETQHF
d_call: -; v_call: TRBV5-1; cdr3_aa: CASSPLAGYEQYF
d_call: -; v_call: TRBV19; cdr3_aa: CASSRADQETQYF
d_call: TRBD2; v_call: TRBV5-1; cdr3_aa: CASSLVLAGDQETQYF
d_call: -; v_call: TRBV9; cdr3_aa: CASSPKDSTEAFF
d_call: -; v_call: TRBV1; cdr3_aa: CTSSLSPGQGLYEQYF
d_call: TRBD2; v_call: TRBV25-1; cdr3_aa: CASSEASGGARYEQYF
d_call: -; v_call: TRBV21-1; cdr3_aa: CASTTGNTGELFF
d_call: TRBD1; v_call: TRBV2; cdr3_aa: CASRRGQESSYNEQFF
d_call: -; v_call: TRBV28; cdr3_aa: CASSTGGNYGYTF
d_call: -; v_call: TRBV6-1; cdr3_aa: CASRQTAGNTIYF